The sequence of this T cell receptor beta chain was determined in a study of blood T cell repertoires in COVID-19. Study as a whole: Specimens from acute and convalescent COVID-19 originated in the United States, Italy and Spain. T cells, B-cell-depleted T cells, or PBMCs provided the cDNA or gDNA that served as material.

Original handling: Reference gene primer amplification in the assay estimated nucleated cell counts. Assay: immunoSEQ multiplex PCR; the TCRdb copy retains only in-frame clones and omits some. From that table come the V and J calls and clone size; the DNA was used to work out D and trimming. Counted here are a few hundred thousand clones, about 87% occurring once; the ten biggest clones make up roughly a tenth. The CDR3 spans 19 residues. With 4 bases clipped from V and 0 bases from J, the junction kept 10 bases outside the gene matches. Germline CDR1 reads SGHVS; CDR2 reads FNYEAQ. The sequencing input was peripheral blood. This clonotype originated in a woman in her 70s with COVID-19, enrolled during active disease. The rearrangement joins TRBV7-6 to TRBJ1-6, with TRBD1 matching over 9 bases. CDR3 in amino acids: CASSSGTGSLSSYNSPLHF. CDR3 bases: TGTGCCAGCAGCTCCGGGACAGGGTCTTTGAGCTCCTATAATTCACCCCTCCACTTT.